The entry that follows covers one T cell receptor beta chain sequence. The assay was immunoSEQ multiplex PCR, and TCRdb's table has in-frame clones only and misses some. This table has roughly 150,000 clones, 82% appearing once. This sample was taken from a study of blood T cell repertoires in COVID-19. The V and J ends lost 5 bases and 4 bases respectively, with 11 bases between them. CDR1 and CDR2 from the germline V gene are SGHTA and FQGTGA. This CDR3 is 13 amino acids long. Sequencing used PBMCs or T cells enriched from blood (not recorded which). The chain recombines TRBV7-3 with TRBJ1-1; D unclear. The receptor comes from a man aged 60 to 75 who had recovered from COVID-19. CDR3 region: CASSGSSLTEAFF. CDR3 bases: TGTGCCAGCAGCGGGAGCTCCCTCACTGAAGCTTTCTTT.